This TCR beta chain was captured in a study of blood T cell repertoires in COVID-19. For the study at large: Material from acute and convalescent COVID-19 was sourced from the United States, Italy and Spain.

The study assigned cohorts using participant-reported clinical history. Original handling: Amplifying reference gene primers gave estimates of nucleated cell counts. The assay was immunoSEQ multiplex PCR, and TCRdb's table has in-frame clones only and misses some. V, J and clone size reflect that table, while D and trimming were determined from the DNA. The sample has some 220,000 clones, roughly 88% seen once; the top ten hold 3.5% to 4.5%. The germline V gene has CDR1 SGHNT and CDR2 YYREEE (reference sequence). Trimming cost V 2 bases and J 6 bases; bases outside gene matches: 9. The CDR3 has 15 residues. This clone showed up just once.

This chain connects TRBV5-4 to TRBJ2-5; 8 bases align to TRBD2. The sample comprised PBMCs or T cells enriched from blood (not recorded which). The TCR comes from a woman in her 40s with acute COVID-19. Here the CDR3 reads CASSFFRGGRKTQYF. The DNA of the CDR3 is TGTGCCAGCAGCTTTTTCCGGGGGGGGAGGAAGACCCAGTACTTC.